What follows describes a single T cell receptor (beta chain). The antigen remains undetermined. This specimen belongs to a study of OX40 agonist ivuxolimab in advanced cancers. Study details: At roughly 83% male, the cohort had a mean age of 60 years, ranging from roughly 20 to 85. The study's findings and limits: Among T cells, CD8+ cells averaged more expanded clones than CD4+ cells.

This CDR3 is 15 amino acids long. CDR1 and CDR2 from the germline V gene are SGHTA and FQGNSA. Trimming left V 0 bases short and J 1 base short, with 10 bases between. Repertoires were generated with immunoSEQ multiplex PCR, while TCRdb's copy carries only in-frame clones and drops some. The repertoire includes around 84,000 clones, about 92% of them detected once, and 0.53% sits in the top ten. The study sampled blood at baseline, cycle 4 day 1, and cycle 7 day 1. The receptor's source is an adult with an advanced solid tumor such as melanoma, head and neck, liver or kidney cancer. The material was CD4+ or CD8+ T cells sorted from blood, obtained in a trial of the OX40 agonist ivuxolimab. This chain links TRBV7-2 with TRBJ2-7, with D possibly being TRBD2 (6 bases). The CDR3 spells CASSLASGPSYEQYF. The CDR3 coding sequence is TGTGCCAGCAGCTTAGCTAGCGGACCGTCCTACGAGCAGTACTTC.